A selection of T cell receptor beta chains follows, all from one sample in a study of blood T cell repertoires in COVID-19. Only in-frame clones appear in the TCRdb table, and some are missing; sequencing was by immunoSEQ multiplex PCR. Seen here are over 150,000 clones, around 82% observed once, and the top ten hold roughly 13%. Sample: peripheral blood. The receptors stem from a man aged 18 to 29 with active or convalescent COVID-19. CDR3s include the opening cysteine and the closing phenylalanine or tryptophan. The D gene is left open where the match is weak. Only some rows state a clone size, as once, few, many or a class for expanded clones.

clone_size	v_call	j_call	d_call	cdr3_nt	cdr3_aa
-	TRBV10-3	TRBJ1-1	TRBD1	TGTGCCATCAGTGTCGGACAGGGGCGATGGAACACTGAAGCTTTCTTT	CAISVGQGRWNTEAFF
-	TRBV7-2	TRBJ2-1	-	TGTGCCAGCTCCCGGTTTATAGCCAATGAGCAGTTCTTC	CASSRFIANEQFF
-	TRBV25-1	TRBJ1-6	TRBD1	TGTGCCAGCAGTGATTTGGCCGAGACAGGGTTTTCACCCCTCCACTTT	CASSDLAETGFSPLHF
-	TRBV6-2/TRBV6-3	TRBJ2-1	TRBD2	TGTGCCAGCAGCCTAGTTAGTAGCGGGAAGGACTACAATGAGCAGTTCTTC	CASSLVSSGKDYNEQFF
-	TRBV6-1	TRBJ1-3	TRBD1	TGTGCCAGCAGGGAACAGGGGAGGGGAGTATCTGGAAACACCATATATTTT	CASREQGRGVSGNTIYF
-	TRBV4-1	TRBJ1-6	-	TGCGCCAGCAGCGCCACAGGAGTAGCGGCACCCCTCCACTTT	CASSATGVAAPLHF
-	TRBV7-9	TRBJ2-3	TRBD2	TGTGCCAGCAGTAATGGACTAGCCCCAATAACAGATACGCAGTATTTT	CASSNGLAPITDTQYF
-	TRBV29-1	TRBJ2-1	-	TGCAGCGTTGAAGACAATTACAATGAGCAGTTCTTC	CSVEDNYNEQFF
-	TRBV5-1	TRBJ1-5	-	TGCGCCAGCAGCTTGGCGGGGGGGGCTCCCATTCAGCCCCAGCATTTT	CASSLAGGAPIQPQHF
-	TRBV5-1	TRBJ1-4	TRBD1	TGCGCCAGCAGCTTGGGACGACAGGGGGATGAAAAACTGTTTTTT	CASSLGRQGDEKLFF
-	TRBV29-1	TRBJ2-2	-	TGCAGCGTTCAAACCGGGGAGCTGTTTTTT	CSVQTGELFF
-	TRBV9	TRBJ1-2	-	TGTGCCAGCAGCGTAGGAGATGGCTATGGCTACACCTTC	CASSVGDGYGYTF
-	TRBV6-6	TRBJ2-3	-	TGTGCCAGCAGAGAAGGAGGTTTCACAGATACGCAGTATTTT	CASREGGFTDTQYF
-	TRBV15	TRBJ1-2	TRBD1	TGTGCCACCAGCAGTACTGGGGACAGCGGTGGGGCATCAGGCTACACCTTC	CATSSTGDSGGASGYTF
-	TRBV6-6	TRBJ2-1	TRBD1	TGTGCCAGCTCGACAGGGGGCTCCTACAATGAGCAGTTCTTC	CASSTGGSYNEQFF
-	TRBV15	TRBJ2-7	TRBD1	TGTGCCACCAGCATTATTACAGGGGAAGGCTCCTACGAGCAGTACTTC	CATSIITGEGSYEQYF
-	TRBV7-9	TRBJ2-2	-	TGTGCCAGCCTCGTCCGGGACTCCAACACCGGGGAGCTGTTTTTT	CASLVRDSNTGELFF
once	TRBV12-3/TRBV12-4	TRBJ1-2	TRBD1	TGTGCCAGCAGTCCACAGGGGGCGCTTGGCTACACCTTC	CASSPQGALGYTF
-	TRBV19	TRBJ1-4	-	TGTGCCAGTAGCACAGGCTCGTGGAATGAAAAACTGTTTTTT	CASSTGSWNEKLFF
-	TRBV7-9	TRBJ1-6	TRBD1	TGTGCCAGCAGCAACAGACAGGGGGATAATTCACCCCTCCACTTT	CASSNRQGDNSPLHF
once	TRBV5-4	TRBJ1-6	-	TGTGCCAGCAGCTTGGATCTTTCACCCCTCCACTTT	CASSLDLSPLHF
-	TRBV7-2	TRBJ2-1	TRBD2	TGTGCCAGCACCTCTAGCGGGAGCCCCAATAATGAGCAGTTCTTC	CASTSSGSPNNEQFF
-	TRBV19	TRBJ1-5	TRBD1	TGTGCCAGTAACGGGGCAGGGGGTAGGCAGCCCCAGCATTTT	CASNGAGGRQPQHF
-	TRBV10-2	TRBJ2-1	-	TGCGCCTCGCACTCAGGGGCCGCGGGAGATGAGCAGTTCTTC	CASHSGAAGDEQFF
-	TRBV10-1	TRBJ1-5	-	TGCGCCAGCAGTGAAGCAGGTTTAAGCCAGCCCCAGCATTTT	CASSEAGLSQPQHF
once	TRBV4-3	TRBJ2-1	-	TGCGCCAGCAGCCAAGACGAGACTATTGGGGATGAGCAGTTCTTC	CASSQDETIGDEQFF
once	TRBV5-1	TRBJ1-2	TRBD1	TGCGCCAGCAGCTCCCTCACAGGGGGCTATGGCTACACCTTC	CASSSLTGGYGYTF
-	TRBV14	TRBJ1-2	-	TGTGCCAGCAGCCAAGATGGGCAGCCGAGAGGCTACACCTTC	CASSQDGQPRGYTF